The clone carrying this TCR beta chain was seen a handful of times. The target antigen is unknown. The entry originates in a study of OX40 agonist ivuxolimab in advanced cancers. Study background: Allowance was made for prior anti-PD-1, anti-PD-L1 or anti-CTLA-4 therapy, and roughly 40% had some. Study-wide results and limits: On average, a greater number of expanded clones characterised CD8+ T cells relative to CD4+.

The germline gives CDR1 SNHLY, CDR2 FYNNEI. The CDR3 contains 13 residues. Trimming removed 6 bases from V and 4 bases from J, with 12 bases in between. Clones were sequenced by immunoSEQ multiplex PCR, and TCRdb holds only the in-frame ones, with some missing. The data show about 58,000 clones, 70% to 80% seen once. V is TRBV2 and J is TRBJ1-1, with TRBD1 as a possible D gene (5 bases). The TCR was taken from an adult with an advanced solid tumor such as melanoma, head and neck, liver or kidney cancer. The input for sequencing was CD4+ or CD8+ T cells sorted from blood, taken in a trial of the OX40 agonist ivuxolimab. CDR3 region: CASSAGFSTEAFF. The CDR3 nucleotides are TGTGCCAGCAGCGCAGGGTTTAGCACTGAAGCTTTCTTT.